Detailed here is one T cell receptor beta chain. Its antigen is unidentified. Sequenced by immunoSEQ multiplex PCR; TCRdb stores in-frame clones only, minus some. The table lists 2 million to 3 million clones, 80% to 95% of them singletons. Donors were healthy HIV-negative adults without recently reported acute infections or vaccinations. Negatively enriched CD4+ T cells were divided by CD45RA into naive and memory. These data belong to a study of shared clonotypes between healthy human individuals. Overall study results and limits: Naive CD4 clonotypes were shared across a handful of donors at roughly 4.6%.

The V gene lost 4 bases and the J gene lost 5 bases, with 12 bases spanning the gap. Looked up from germline, CDR1 is SGHTA and CDR2 is FQGNSA. The CDR3 has 14 amino acids. Specimen: naive CD4+ T cells from PBMCs. Stated subset: CD45RA+ positively selected. The chain combines TRBV7-2 with TRBJ1-5; D perhaps matches TRBD1 (6 bases). This TCR came from a man aged 18 to 35 in good health. Some clones in this sample may be carry-over from other donors' samples. CDR3: CASSSTGFDQPQHF. CDR3 sequence (DNA): TGTGCCAGCAGCTCAACAGGGTTCGATCAGCCCCAGCATTTT.